This entry lists 20 T cell receptor beta chains sequenced from one sample in a study of identical twins. A single record per CDR3 protein comes from TCRdb applying MiXCR to the 5' RACE reads. The sample comprises approximately 700,000 distinct CDR3 sequences, approximately 6.1% of which are singletons, and around 1.7% rests with the top ten. Sequences were obtained from naive T cells sorted from blood. The receptors derive from a man in his late teens or twenties in good health.

This clonotype appeared a few times. The rearrangement uses TRBV11-2 and TRBJ1-6; 8 bases agree with TRBD1. The CDR3 length is 14 residues. The germline CDR1 and CDR2 sequences are SGHAT and FQNNGV. V dropped 2 bases and J dropped 9; count of bases not matched to a gene: 3. The chain's CDR3 is CASSLQGAGSPLHF. For the CDR3, the DNA is TGTGCCAGCAGCTTACAGGGGGCAGGTTCACCCCTCCACTTT. The variable domain in full, with the rest retrieved from reference TRBV11-2 and TRBJ1-6, is EAGVAQSPRYKIIEKRQSVAFWCNPISGHATLYWYQQILGQGPKLLIQFQNNGVVDDSQLPKDRFSAERLKGVDSTLKIQPAKLEDSAVYLCASSLQGAGSPLHFGNGTRLTVT.

The genes are TRBV7-6 and TRBJ2-7; 9 nucleotides agree with TRBD1. The V segment lost 5 bases and the J segment 6 bases; nucleotides outside the gene matches: 14. There are 16 residues in the CDR3. In germline, CDR1 is SGHVS, CDR2 FNYEAQ. The CDR3 is CASSPWETGGGGEQYF. CDR3 DNA: TGTGCCAGCAGCCCCTGGGAAACAGGGGGCGGAGGCGAGCAGTACTTC.

This clonotype has at least ten counts. As DNA, the CDR3 is TGCGCCAGCTGGAAACCCCCCGGAAACACCATATATTTT. Translating gives CASWKPPGNTIYF. The rearrangement joins TRBV5-1 to TRBJ1-3; D is unclear. Germline CDR1 reads SGHRS; CDR2 reads YFSETQ. The V and J ends lost 7 bases and 4 bases respectively, with 12 bases between them. The CDR3 has 13 residues. The variable domain in full, completed from reference TRBV5-1 and TRBJ1-3, reads KAGVTQTPRYLIKTRGQQVTLSCSPISGHRSVSWYQQTPGQGLQFLFEYFSETQRNKGNFPGRFSGRQFSNSRSEMNVSTLELGDSALYLCASWKPPGNTIYFGEGSWLTVV.

The chain employs TRBV5-5 and TRBJ2-7, with 10 bases fitting TRBD1. In germline, CDR1 is SGHKS, CDR2 YYEKEE (reference sequence). The CDR3 covers 16 residues. The ends lost 2 bases at V and 1 base at J; junction bases unmatched: 6. Here the CDR3 DNA reads TGTGCCAGCAGCTTAGTGGGACAGGGGACTTCCTACGAGCAGTACTTC. Its protein product is CASSLVGQGTSYEQYF.

This clonotype was counted between two and nine times. The rearrangement joins TRBV29-1 to TRBJ2-7; 8 nucleotides match TRBD2. The CDR3 length is 12 residues. Germline-derived CDR1 and CDR2 are SQVTM and ANQGSEA. Losses at the gene ends were 7 bases for V and 5 bases for J; bases not matched to a gene: 7. The CDR3 sequence is CSAKGLVNEQYF. In nucleotides, the CDR3 is TGCAGCGCCAAGGGACTAGTTAACGAGCAGTACTTC.

This clonotype was detected ten times or more. CDR3 sequence (DNA): TGCAGCGTTGACGTGGGATTCGAGCAGTACGTC. It is translated as CSVDVGFEQYV. The rearrangement links TRBV29-1 to TRBJ2-7; unclear D gene. CDR3 length: 11 amino acids. CDR1 is SQVTM, CDR2 ANQGSEA, per germline. The V end was cut by 3 bases, the J end by 6 bases, with 9 bases between.

This clonotype was counted between two and nine times. The chain is built from TRBV7-9 and TRBJ2-7, with TRBD1 matching over 9 bases. V gave up 4 bases and J gave up 6 bases; unmatched junction bases: 7. CDR3 size: 14 residues. The germline CDR1 and CDR2 sequences are SEHNR and FQNEAQ (reference sequence). CDR3 protein: CASSSNRGHGEQYV. CDR3 nucleotides: TGTGCCAGCAGCTCGAACAGGGGGCACGGCGAGCAGTACGTC.

This clonotype appeared many times. The V and J genes are TRBV20-1 and TRBJ2-5; no firm D call. In germline, CDR1 is DFQATT, CDR2 SNEGSKA (reference sequence). This CDR3 spans 11 amino acids. The ends were cut back, 3 bases at V and 5 bases at J, with 7 bases in the middle. CDR3 residues: CSASVQETQYF. The CDR3 DNA reads TGCAGTGCTAGTGTTCAGGAGACCCAGTACTTC.

In this sample, this clonotype turned up many times. The rearrangement uses TRBV30 and TRBJ2-7; 8 bases agree with TRBD2. The CDR3 is 15 amino acids. Germline lookup yields CDR1 GTSNPN and CDR2 SVGIG (reference sequence). Losses at the gene ends were 1 base for V and 0 bases for J; bases not matched to a gene: 5. For the CDR3, the DNA is TGTGCCTGGAGTGGGATAGCGGGGAGCTCCTACGAGCAGTACTTC. It yields the protein CAWSGIAGSSYEQYF.

The rearrangement links TRBV6-2 or TRBV6-3 to TRBJ2-3; TRBD2 agrees at 10 bases. The CDR3 length is 18 residues. The ends lost 2 bases at V and 2 bases at J; junction bases unmatched: 10. Per the germline V gene, CDR1 is MNHEY and CDR2 is SVGEGT. In DNA, the CDR3 is TGTGCCAGCAGTTACAAATTGGCTAGCGGGAGCCTCACAGATACGCAGTATTTT. Its translation: CASSYKLASGSLTDTQYF.

In this sample, this clonotype turned up many times. The chain couples TRBV7-3 to TRBJ1-4, with no clear D. CDR1 SGHTA and CDR2 FQGTGA come from the germline V gene. V shed 2 bases and J shed 7 bases, with 14 bases lying between them. The CDR3 is made up of 15 amino acids. CDR3 sequence (DNA): TGTGCCAGCAGCTTAGGTGCGGGGATGGGTGAAAAACTGTTTTTT. Protein sequence: CASSLGAGMGEKLFF.

This sequence joins TRBV7-9 and TRBJ2-2, with 7 nucleotides matching TRBD2. The CDR3 has 17 residues. V lost 5 bases and J lost 0; bases outside the gene matches: 9. CDR1 SEHNR and CDR2 FQNEAQ come from the germline V gene (reference sequence). The CDR3 is CASSVTAGRANTGELFF. The CDR3 DNA is TGTGCCAGCAGCGTTACAGCGGGACGGGCGAACACCGGGGAGCTGTTTTTT.

This clonotype was detected ten times or more. The chain joins TRBV5-1 to TRBJ2-1, with 9 bases identical to TRBD2. V shed 2 bases and J 4 bases; nucleotides not matched to a gene: 4. The length of the CDR3 is 15 residues. Germline lookup yields CDR1 SGHRS and CDR2 YFSETQ. CDR3 amino acids: CASSLTSGQYNEQFF. Written as DNA, the CDR3 is TGCGCCAGCAGCTTAACTAGCGGGCAGTACAATGAGCAGTTCTTC.

In its sample, this clonotype was seen many times. The chain joins TRBV7-9 to TRBJ1-5, with D uncertain. CDR3 size: 12 residues. V dropped 1 base and J dropped 7 bases, with 5 bases sitting between them. In germline, CDR1 is SEHNR, CDR2 FQNEAQ (reference sequence). As DNA, the CDR3 is TGTGCCAGCAGCTTAGGGAGCCAGCCCCAGCATTTT. Translated, it gives CASSLGSQPQHF.

In its sample, this clonotype was seen many times. The chain has TRBV5-1 and TRBJ2-3; the match to TRBD1 covers 7 bases. J gave up 0 bases and V 3 bases, and 4 bases lay outside the gene matches. CDR1 and CDR2 from the germline V gene are SGHRS and YFSETQ. The CDR3 has 15 residues. CDR3 nucleotide sequence: TGCGCCAGCAGCTGGGGGACAGTAAGCACAGATACGCAGTATTTT. Its translation is CASSWGTVSTDTQYF.

This clonotype was counted ten times or more. CDR3 residues: CASSGGGLEQYF. Written as DNA, the CDR3 is TGTGCCAGCAGCGGAGGAGGGTTGGAGCAGTACTTC. The chain has TRBV3-1 and TRBJ2-7; D may be TRBD2 (6 bases). The V gene's germline CDR1 is LGHDT and CDR2 YNNKEL (reference sequence). Trimming left V 5 bases short and J 7 bases short, with 12 bases between. The CDR3 contains 12 residues.

In this sample, this clonotype turned up many times. This sequence joins TRBV20-1 and TRBJ1-4; D unclear. The CDR3 length is 12 residues. Germline CDR1 reads DFQATT; CDR2 reads SNEGSKA (reference sequence). V dropped 6 bases and J dropped 8 bases, with 13 bases sitting between them. The CDR3 nucleotides are TGCAGTGCCCTAAGAAATGGAGAAAAACTGTTTTTT. Translation gives CSALRNGEKLFF.

The chain recombines TRBV7-7 with TRBJ2-1; D is perhaps TRBD1 (5 bases). V lost 0 bases to trimming and J lost 10 bases, with 10 bases between them. The CDR3 length is 13 residues. Germline-derived CDR1 and CDR2 are SSHAT and FNYEAQ (reference sequence). The CDR3 DNA reads TGTGCCAGCAGCTTAGCAGACAGTCGAGAGCAGTTCTTC. The encoded protein is CASSLADSREQFF.

The rearrangement uses TRBV6-2 or TRBV6-3 and TRBJ2-7; D is perhaps TRBD2 (5 bases). The CDR3 length is 14 residues. Trimming left V 5 bases short and J 3 bases short, with 14 bases between. The germline V gene encodes CDR1 MNHEY and CDR2 SVGEGT. CDR3 sequence reads: CASSPRRGNYEQYF. CDR3 DNA sequence: TGTGCCAGCAGTCCCCGACGGGGAAACTACGAGCAGTACTTC.

In this sample, this clonotype turned up a few times. The V gene is TRBV24-1, the J gene TRBJ2-1; unclear D gene. Trimming pared 7 bases from V and 6 bases from J, leaving 15 bases between. The CDR3 spans 14 residues. CDR1 and CDR2 from the germline V gene are KGHDR and SFDVKD. The CDR3 bases are TGTGCCACCAGCCTAGGCCGGATAGTCAATGAGCAGTTCTTC. Translated: CATSLGRIVNEQFF.